The 12 T cell receptor beta chains below come from one sample, sequenced in a study of cytomegalovirus exposure and HLA in healthy donors. Researchers ran the PCR with 60 Vbeta and 13 Jbeta primers. Clones were read by immunoSEQ multiplex PCR, and TCRdb kept only the in-frame ones, dropping some. The table shows about 150,000 clones, with roughly 79% occurring only once. Sequencing was performed on PBMCs. Receptors were obtained from a male donor in good health and CMV-seronegative.

The V call is TRBV10-3, the J call TRBJ2-7, with D perhaps TRBD2 (6 bases). Trimming shortened V by 2 bases and J by 3 bases, and 14 bases separated the two germline ends. The length of the CDR3 is 15 residues. Germline CDR1 reads ENHRY; CDR2 reads SYGVKD. CDR3 region: CAISEGEEGYYEQYF. The CDR3 bases are TGTGCCATCAGTGAGGGAGAGGAGGGATACTACGAGCAGTACTTC.

The table lists this clone with a few counts. This chain uses TRBV11-3 with TRBJ2-5, with D possibly TRBD1 on 5 matching bases. Germline CDR1 is SGHNT and CDR2 is YENEEA. The CDR3 consists of 13 residues. V was pared by 11 bases and J by 2 bases, with 15 bases between. This CDR3 reads CASRRQGQETQYF. The DNA of the CDR3 is TGTGCCTCCCGACGGCAGGGACAAGAGACCCAGTACTTC.

The rearrangement joins TRBV29-1 to TRBJ2-1, with TRBD1 identical over 9 bases. The CDR3 loop spans 13 amino acids. The V and J ends lost 8 bases and 6 bases, in that order; junction bases with no gene match: 8. In germline, CDR1 is SQVTM, CDR2 ANQGSEA. CDR3 sequence: CSSRQGDFNEQFF. CDR3 in DNA: TGCAGCTCCAGACAGGGGGATTTCAATGAGCAGTTCTTC.

A note on this clone: Other DNA sequences in this sample translate to the same CDR3. The rearrangement joins TRBV18 to TRBJ2-2; 8 nucleotides align to TRBD1. This CDR3 is built from 16 residues. V was clipped by 6 bases and J by 4 bases; unmatched bases: 10. Germline values: CDR1 KGHSH, CDR2 LQKENI. In DNA, the CDR3 is TGTGCCAGCTCCCCTCAAGGACAGGGACGCACCGGGGAGCTGTTTTTT. Its translation: CASSPQGQGRTGELFF.

This clone was counted only a few times. The chain joins TRBV5-1 to TRBJ1-1; 11 positions match TRBD1. Germline CDR1 is SGHRS and CDR2 is YFSETQ. The ends lost 1 base at V and 0 bases at J; junction bases unmatched: 2. The CDR3 sequence is 16 residues long. As DNA, the CDR3 is TGCGCCAGCAGCTTGAGGGACAGGGGGATGAACACTGAAGCTTTCTTT. It codes for CASSLRDRGMNTEAFF.

This clone appeared a few times. This chain uses TRBV4-1 with TRBJ1-3; D is unclear. Trimming cost V 2 bases and J 3 bases, with 5 bases left between them. CDR1 is MGHRA, CDR2 YSYEKL, per germline. The length of the CDR3 is 13 residues. The chain's CDR3 is CASSQPVGNTIYF. As DNA, the CDR3 is TGCGCCAGCAGCCAACCGGTTGGAAACACCATATATTTT.

This chain connects TRBV4-2 to TRBJ2-5; 11 bases map to TRBD2. This CDR3 has 17 residues. The germline CDR1 and CDR2 sequences are LGHNA and YNFKEQ. V trimming: 0 bases; J trimming: 3 bases; junction bases outside the gene matches: 6. The CDR3 DNA sequence: TGTGCCAGCAGCCAAGATGGTGTAGCGGGGGGGAAAGAGACCCAGTACTTC. This codes for CASSQDGVAGGKETQYF.

The chain employs TRBV6-7 and TRBJ2-5, with 10 bases aligning to TRBD1. TRBJ2-7 explains the end of the DNA better; the J call may be wrong. TRBV6-7 is given ORF status, its function remaining uncertain. This CDR3 contains 16 residues. This CDR3 reads CASSTPGTGVSYEQYF. CDR3 bases: TGTGCCAGCAGTACGCCGGGGACAGGGGTCTCCTACGAGCAGTACTTC.

This sequence joins TRBV5-1 and TRBJ2-1; 8 bases agree with TRBD2. V was pared by 1 base and J by 4 bases, with 4 bases of the junction left unmatched. The CDR3 totals 15 residues. Germline V gene sequence: CDR1 SGHRS, CDR2 YFSETQ. The CDR3 sequence is CASSLNSGEYNEQFF. For the CDR3, the DNA is TGCGCCAGCAGCTTGAATAGCGGGGAATACAATGAGCAGTTCTTC.

The V call is TRBV19, the J call TRBJ1-5; 7 bases line up with TRBD1. CDR3 size: 14 residues. Trimming removed 4 bases from V and 2 bases from J; junction bases left unmatched: 2. Germline-derived CDR1 and CDR2 are LNHDA and SQIVND (reference sequence). The CDR3 protein is CASSTGGGNQPQHF. The CDR3 DNA is TGTGCCAGTAGTACAGGGGGAGGCAATCAGCCCCAGCATTTT.

This chain links TRBV4-3 with TRBJ1-3; no clear D. With 0 bases removed from V and 5 bases from J, the gap between germline ends came to 8 bases. Germline CDR1 and CDR2: LGHNA and YSLEER. CDR3 length: 14 residues. The CDR3 reads CASSQDSPRNTIYF. The CDR3, as DNA: TGCGCCAGCAGCCAAGACAGTCCCAGAAACACCATATATTTT.

This clone has only a few counts. This chain joins TRBV10-2 and TRBJ2-7; possible D gene TRBD1, 5 bases. Trimming pared 7 bases from V and 0 bases from J, leaving 10 bases between. The CDR3 has 13 amino acids. Germline V CDR1 and CDR2: WSHSY, SAAADI. CDR3: CASKQAASYEQYF. CDR3 DNA: TGCGCCAGCAAACAGGCAGCCTCCTACGAGCAGTACTTC.